This is a list of T cell receptor beta chains from one sample in a study of T cell repertoires in ileal Crohn's disease. TCRdb's table, derived via immunoSEQ multiplex PCR, lists solely in-frame clones and lacks some. Here the sample spans 16,000 or so clones, around 88% being singletons. The specimen was ileal tissue. The receptors originated from an adult with Crohn's disease. Both conserved end residues are part of each CDR3. Each record gives: CDR3 DNA, CDR3 protein, CDR3 length, D gene, V gene, J gene, clone size. A D gene is named only where the DNA matches it firmly. For some rows the clone size is stated as once, few or many, or as a class when expanded; others skip it.

cdr3_nt: TGCGCCAGCAGCCAAGTGACAGGAGGCAATGGCTACACCTTC
cdr3_aa: CASSQVTGGNGYTF
cdr3_length: 14
d_call: -
v_call: TRBV4-1
j_call: TRBJ1-2
clone_size: once

cdr3_nt: TGTGCCAGCAGCTTAGGGACAGTGAACACTGAAGCTTTCTTT
cdr3_aa: CASSLGTVNTEAFF
cdr3_length: 14
d_call: TRBD1
v_call: TRBV5-4
j_call: TRBJ1-1
clone_size: -

cdr3_nt: TGCGCCAGCAGCTTGGGGCTGACTAGCGGAAAAGAGACCCAGTACTTC
cdr3_aa: CASSLGLTSGKETQYF
cdr3_length: 16
d_call: TRBD2
v_call: TRBV5-1
j_call: TRBJ2-5
clone_size: -

cdr3_nt: TGCGCCAGCAGCCTTACCTTCGGGACAGGTGTCTACGAGCAGTACTTC
cdr3_aa: CASSLTFGTGVYEQYF
cdr3_length: 16
d_call: TRBD1
v_call: TRBV5-1
j_call: TRBJ2-7
clone_size: few

cdr3_nt: TGTGCCAGTTATCCAAACAGGGGGAGGAACACCGGGGAGCTGTTTTTT
cdr3_aa: CASYPNRGRNTGELFF
cdr3_length: 16
d_call: TRBD1
v_call: TRBV19
j_call: TRBJ2-2
clone_size: -

cdr3_nt: TGTGCCTCTGGGGCGGGAACCAAAAACATTCAGTACTTC
cdr3_aa: CASGAGTKNIQYF
cdr3_length: 13
d_call: -
v_call: TRBV30
j_call: TRBJ2-4
clone_size: -

cdr3_nt: TGTGCCAGTCAGGACAGGGTTCTTTGGGGCGCTGAAGCTTTCTTT
cdr3_aa: CASQDRVLWGAEAFF
cdr3_length: 15
d_call: TRBD1
v_call: TRBV19
j_call: TRBJ1-1
clone_size: -

cdr3_nt: TGTGCCAGCAGCTTACAGGGTAATGAGCAGTTCTTC
cdr3_aa: CASSLQGNEQFF
cdr3_length: 12
d_call: -
v_call: TRBV5-6
j_call: TRBJ2-1
clone_size: -

cdr3_nt: TGTGCCAGCATTAGCGATAGCGAAAAACTGTTTTTT
cdr3_aa: CASISDSEKLFF
cdr3_length: 12
d_call: -
v_call: TRBV6-6
j_call: TRBJ1-4
clone_size: once

cdr3_nt: TGTGCCAGTAGTATAGCTAGCGACCTCTCCTACGAGCAGTACTTC
cdr3_aa: CASSIASDLSYEQYF
cdr3_length: 15
d_call: -
v_call: TRBV19
j_call: TRBJ2-7
clone_size: -

cdr3_nt: TGTGCCTGGAGTCAAGGGGATTACACTGAAGCTTTCTTT
cdr3_aa: CAWSQGDYTEAFF
cdr3_length: 13
d_call: -
v_call: TRBV30
j_call: TRBJ1-1
clone_size: -

cdr3_nt: TGCGCCAGCAAGGTCAGCTGGCGGGACACAGATACGCAGTATTTT
cdr3_aa: CASKVSWRDTDTQYF
cdr3_length: 15
d_call: -
v_call: TRBV5-1
j_call: TRBJ2-3
clone_size: -

cdr3_nt: TGTGCCAGCAGCTTAGACCTGGAGGCTAAAAGACTGAACACTGAAGCTTTCTTT
cdr3_aa: CASSLDLEAKRLNTEAFF
cdr3_length: 18
d_call: -
v_call: TRBV7-9
j_call: TRBJ1-1
clone_size: once

cdr3_nt: TGTGCCAGCAGTTATGGGCCGAACACTGAAGCTTTCTTT
cdr3_aa: CASSYGPNTEAFF
cdr3_length: 13
d_call: -
v_call: TRBV6-6
j_call: TRBJ1-1
clone_size: -

cdr3_nt: TGTGCCAGCAGTAGGACAGGGATCGAGCAGTACTTC
cdr3_aa: CASSRTGIEQYF
cdr3_length: 12
d_call: TRBD1
v_call: TRBV2
j_call: TRBJ2-7
clone_size: -

cdr3_nt: TGTGCCAGCAGTCCTCGGACAGGGAACACTGAAGCTTTCTTT
cdr3_aa: CASSPRTGNTEAFF
cdr3_length: 14
d_call: TRBD1
v_call: TRBV2
j_call: TRBJ1-1
clone_size: -

cdr3_nt: TGTGCCAGCTCACCGTCCGGGACTAGCGGGAGGAAGAAATCCTACGAGCAGTACTTC
cdr3_aa: CASSPSGTSGRKKSYEQYF
cdr3_length: 19
d_call: TRBD2
v_call: TRBV18
j_call: TRBJ2-7
clone_size: -

cdr3_nt: TGTGCCAGCACTCCCCAAGGGAGCTACACATCCTACGAGCAGTACTTC
cdr3_aa: CASTPQGSYTSYEQYF
cdr3_length: 16
d_call: -
v_call: TRBV28
j_call: TRBJ2-7
clone_size: -

cdr3_nt: TGTGCCTGGAGTGTACTACTAGCGGGGGAGCAGTACTTC
cdr3_aa: CAWSVLLAGEQYF
cdr3_length: 13
d_call: TRBD2
v_call: TRBV30
j_call: TRBJ2-7
clone_size: -

cdr3_nt: TGCGCCAGCAGCCCCGGGACACGGGTAGAGTGGACCGGGGAGCTGTTTTTT
cdr3_aa: CASSPGTRVEWTGELFF
cdr3_length: 17
d_call: -
v_call: TRBV5-1
j_call: TRBJ2-2
clone_size: -

cdr3_nt: TGTGCCAGCAGACGGACGAGGGGGCTAGCGGGAGGGAACCTCTACGAGCAGTACTTC
cdr3_aa: CASRRTRGLAGGNLYEQYF
cdr3_length: 19
d_call: TRBD2
v_call: TRBV27
j_call: TRBJ2-7
clone_size: -

cdr3_nt: TGTGCCAGCTCCGTGGGAGCTAACTATGGCTACACCTTC
cdr3_aa: CASSVGANYGYTF
cdr3_length: 13
d_call: -
v_call: TRBV18
j_call: TRBJ1-2
clone_size: once

cdr3_nt: TGTGCCAGCAGTTACTCGAGGAACGGGTACTACGAGCAGTACTTC
cdr3_aa: CASSYSRNGYYEQYF
cdr3_length: 15
d_call: -
v_call: TRBV6-5
j_call: TRBJ2-7
clone_size: once

cdr3_nt: TGTGCCAGCAGCTTGGGGGACAGGGCTAATGAAAAACTGTTTTTT
cdr3_aa: CASSLGDRANEKLFF
cdr3_length: 15
d_call: TRBD1
v_call: TRBV7-9
j_call: TRBJ1-4
clone_size: -

cdr3_nt: TGCGCCAGCGTTTGGAGCGGTACCTACAATGAGCAGTTCTTC
cdr3_aa: CASVWSGTYNEQFF
cdr3_length: 14
d_call: -
v_call: TRBV5-1
j_call: TRBJ2-1
clone_size: -

cdr3_nt: TGTGCCAGCAGCTTCCGGGACTACCCAGAGACCCAGTACTTC
cdr3_aa: CASSFRDYPETQYF
cdr3_length: 14
d_call: TRBD2
v_call: TRBV7-9
j_call: TRBJ2-5
clone_size: -

cdr3_nt: TGTGCCAGTAGTATCGTAGCGGGAAGCGAGACCCAGTACTTC
cdr3_aa: CASSIVAGSETQYF
cdr3_length: 14
d_call: TRBD2
v_call: TRBV19
j_call: TRBJ2-5
clone_size: -

cdr3_nt: TGTGCCAGCAGCTGGGGGGGGACCGCAAGAACTAATTCACCCCTCCACTTT
cdr3_aa: CASSWGGTARTNSPLHF
cdr3_length: 17
d_call: -
v_call: TRBV5-6
j_call: TRBJ1-6
clone_size: -

cdr3_nt: TGTGCCAGCAGTGGACACTTGGATACGCAGTATTTT
cdr3_aa: CASSGHLDTQYF
cdr3_length: 12
d_call: -
v_call: TRBV6-1
j_call: TRBJ2-3
clone_size: -

cdr3_nt: TGTGCCAGCTCACCACCGGGGACTAGCGGACACAATGAGCAGTTCTTC
cdr3_aa: CASSPPGTSGHNEQFF
cdr3_length: 16
d_call: TRBD2
v_call: TRBV18
j_call: TRBJ2-1
clone_size: -

cdr3_nt: TGTGCCAGCAGTTTAAGCGGAACCCATGGGGAGACCCAGTACTTC
cdr3_aa: CASSLSGTHGETQYF
cdr3_length: 15
d_call: -
v_call: TRBV27
j_call: TRBJ2-5
clone_size: few

cdr3_nt: TGTGCCTGGAGTGTATCCCCCGGCACAGATACGCAGTATTTT
cdr3_aa: CAWSVSPGTDTQYF
cdr3_length: 14
d_call: -
v_call: TRBV30
j_call: TRBJ2-3
clone_size: -

cdr3_nt: TGTGCCAGCAGCCAAGGACTAGCGGGGGGGGCCTACGAGCAGTACTTC
cdr3_aa: CASSQGLAGGAYEQYF
cdr3_length: 16
d_call: TRBD2
v_call: TRBV7-2
j_call: TRBJ2-7
clone_size: -